This T cell receptor beta chain was retrieved from a study of T cell changes during pregnancy in multiple sclerosis. A single count supports this clone. The CDR3 covers 16 residues. Germline V CDR1 and CDR2: MNHNS, SASEGT. Trimming took 1 base from V and 3 from J; bases not matched to a gene: 4. Clones were sequenced by immunoSEQ multiplex PCR, and TCRdb holds only the in-frame ones, with some missing. The profile covers roughly 99,000 clones, with approximately 90% appearing a single time and roughly 2.1% taken by the ten largest. The TCR originated in a female donor in good health, enrolled as a control in a pregnancy study. The chain carries TRBV6-1 and TRBJ2-3, with 10 bases lining up with TRBD1. The specimen was peripheral blood, collected after pregnancy. The DNA of the CDR3 is TGTGCCAGCAGTGAAGGGGACAGGGGCGCAACAGATACGCAGTATTTT. This translates into CASSEGDRGATDTQYF.